This record looks at one TCR beta chain sequence and its context. Its specific antigen is unknown. No clone much larger than this one lies a single base away; base qualities are absent. This record belongs to a study of T-cell reconstitution after alpha-beta-depleted transplantation in children (TCRdb year 2016). Background for the entire study: T-cell immune reconstitution after TCRalphabeta/CD19-depleted allogeneic hematopoietic cell transplantation in children was quantitatively tracked in the study by means of TCR repertoire profiling.

The treatment or condition label for this specimen denotes: allogeneic hematopoietic cell transplantation with graft depleted of TCRalphabeta T cells and CD19 B cells. The transplant recipients were children given TCRalphabeta/CD19-depleted allogeneic hematopoietic cell grafts. The library was produced with PCR. Sequencing instrument: Illumina HiSeq 2500. TCR library preparation used molecular barcoding, with unique molecular identifiers applied to normalize quantification of the TCRbeta repertoire. Using fastp at Q25 and MiXCR, TCRdb reprocessed the public reads and kept productive beta chains. Every entry covers one CDR3 protein and lists the most common genes and DNA from its rows. This sample lists about 580,000 distinct CDR3 sequences; about a quarter were detected once. Around 36% of the sample goes to the ten largest clones. Points the paper makes about the study in general: In some patients, the high TCRbeta diversity seen at day 60 was put down to recipient T cells and intrathymic progenitors that had survived conditioning. The apparently early alphabetaT-cell count recovery about two months after transplant was reportedly dependent on only several hundred rapidly expanded clones derived from non-depleted graft cells. Over subsequent months, a decline in hyperexpanded clone frequencies was noted, and after one year, T-cell counts and TCRbeta diversity were mostly ascribed to newly produced T cells.

In the germline V gene (reference sequence), CDR1 corresponds to LNHNV and CDR2 to YYDKDF. The junction shows trimming of 8 bases on V and 2 bases on J, plus 12 bases between the germline ends. Including the terminal cysteine and phenylalanine, the CDR3 comprises 13 residues. Of the read, only the CDR3 DNA is kept; its 39 bases are in frame from base 1. Sequencing used PBMCs, obtained before TCRalphabeta/CD19-depleted stem cell transplant. The receptor's source is a boy under three years old with Wiskott-Aldrich syndrome, due to receive a stem cell transplant. The chain is encoded by TRBV15 joined to TRBJ2-5; the D gene is possibly TRBD2, with 6 bases matching. This receptor has the CDR3 CATGGILQETQYF. The base sequence is TGTGCCACCGGCGGGATTTTACAAGAGACCCAGTACTTC.